This entry lists 22 T cell receptor beta chains sequenced from one sample in a study of T cell changes during pregnancy in multiple sclerosis. TCRdb's table, derived via immunoSEQ multiplex PCR, lists solely in-frame clones and lacks some. The sample yields tens of thousands of clones, roughly 90% seen once. This sample comprised CD8+ T cells from peripheral blood mononuclear cells, obtained in the first trimester of pregnancy. The receptors come from a female donor in good health, enrolled as a control in a pregnancy study.

In DNA, the CDR3 is TGTGCCAGCAGCGCCTACCGGGACAGGAGCTCCTACAATGAGCAGTTCTTC. It encodes CASSAYRDRSSYNEQFF. This chain connects TRBV9 to TRBJ2-1; 8 bases match TRBD1. The CDR3 sequence is 17 residues long. V was pared by 3 bases and J by 0 bases, with 8 bases of the junction left unmatched. Germline assignment: CDR1 SGDLS and CDR2 YYNGEE.

V gene TRBV5-1 combines with J gene TRBJ2-5; 7 nucleotides line up with TRBD2. Gene TRBJ2-7 matches the end of the DNA better, so the J call may be wrong. CDR1 is SGHRS and CDR2 is YFSETQ in the germline V gene. This CDR3 has 13 residues. CDR3 sequence reads: CASSLSGEGEQYF. The CDR3, as DNA: TGCGCCAGCAGCTTGTCGGGGGAGGGCGAGCAGTACTTC.

The V gene is TRBV2, the J gene TRBJ2-1; D remains ambiguous. This CDR3 contains 13 residues. CDR1 SNHLY and CDR2 FYNNEI come from the germline V gene. V lost 1 base and J 6 bases, leaving 7 bases between the germline ends. The CDR3 spells CASSEDSSNEQFF. The CDR3 bases are TGTGCCAGCAGTGAAGACAGCTCCAATGAGCAGTTCTTC.

The V call is TRBV7-9, the J call TRBJ1-4; D is unresolved. Germline V gives CDR1 SEHNR, CDR2 FQNEAQ (reference sequence). The germline V and J ends were trimmed by 5 bases and 6 bases, with 16 bases remaining between them. This CDR3 is 15 amino acids long. The CDR3 nucleotides read TGTGCCAGCAGCCTAGGGATGGAGTTGGATGAAAAACTGTTTTTT. This translates into CASSLGMELDEKLFF.

The rearrangement links TRBV10-3 to TRBJ1-4; 7 bases match TRBD1. The germline gives CDR1 ENHRY, CDR2 SYGVKD. V shed 6 bases, J shed 5 bases, and the junction held 12 bases outside the gene matches. The CDR3 extends over 16 amino acids. In DNA form, the CDR3 reads TGTGCCATCAGCGTCTACCCCGGGACAGACAATGAAAAACTGTTTTTT. Its protein product is CAISVYPGTDNEKLFF.

The rearrangement links TRBV4-3 to TRBJ2-7; 7 bases are a match to TRBD1. The trim removed 0 bases at V and 2 bases at J, leaving 4 bases unmatched. Germline V gives CDR1 LGHNA, CDR2 YSLEER. This CDR3 region has 15 residues. The CDR3, as DNA: TGCGCCAGCAGCCAAGACCGGCAGGGGGCCTACGAGCAGTACTTC. It is translated as CASSQDRQGAYEQYF.

The chain recombines TRBV5-3 with TRBJ2-3, with 12 bases matching TRBD2. TRBV5-3 is placed among ORFs of uncertain function. The V segment lost 5 bases and the J segment 2 bases; nucleotides outside the gene matches: 6. The CDR3 has 16 residues. The CDR3 DNA sequence: TGTGCCAGAAGGCCACTAGCGGGGGGAATCACAGATACGCAGTATTTT. Encoded protein: CARRPLAGGITDTQYF.

V gene TRBV7-9 combines with J gene TRBJ2-7, with D possibly being TRBD2 (6 bases). V was pared by 1 base and J by 3 bases, with 13 bases between. Germline V gene lookup returns CDR1 SEHNR and CDR2 FQNEAQ (reference sequence). This CDR3 comprises 15 residues. The CDR3 sequence: CASSLVPGGLYEQYF. Written as DNA, the CDR3 is TGTGCCAGCAGCTTAGTGCCCGGGGGACTCTACGAGCAGTACTTC. Drawing the rest from reference TRBV7-9 and TRBJ2-7, the complete variable domain is DTGVSQNPRHKITKRGQNVTFRCDPISEHNRLYWYRQTLGQGPEFLTYFQNEAQLEKSRLLSDRFSAERPKGSFSTLEIQRTEQGDSAMYLCASSLVPGGLYEQYFGPGTRLTVT.

The chain links TRBV27 to TRBJ2-7; D is undetermined. Between the trimmed V and J ends, which lost 2 bases and 0 bases, there was a span of 14 bases. The germline V gene encodes CDR1 MNHEY and CDR2 SMNVEV (reference sequence). CDR3 length equals 16 residues. CDR3 sequence reads: CASSLSHPAGSYEQYF. DNA of the CDR3: TGTGCCAGCAGTTTAAGCCACCCGGCAGGCTCCTACGAGCAGTACTTC.

The CDR3 bases are TGTGCCGGGGGAGGGGCGTCCAATGGGGACATTCAGTACTTC. It translates to CAGGGASNGDIQYF. The chain combines TRBV6-5 with TRBJ2-4; 7 nucleotides agree with TRBD2. The germline gives CDR1 MNHEY, CDR2 SVGAGI. CDR3 length: 14 amino acids. V lost 11 bases and J lost 8; bases outside the gene matches: 15.

This rearrangement joins TRBV11-2 to TRBJ2-5; 7 bases match TRBD1. The CDR3 contains 16 residues. V was clipped by 4 bases and J by 2 bases; unmatched bases: 10. In germline, CDR1 is SGHAT, CDR2 FQNNGV. CDR3 DNA sequence: TGTGCCAGCAGCTCGTCCGGGACAGCGACTCAAGAGACCCAGTACTTC. Translated, it gives CASSSSGTATQETQYF.

This sequence joins TRBV7-9 and TRBJ2-2; no firm D call. Germline loops: CDR1 SEHNR, CDR2 FQNEAQ (reference sequence). This CDR3 spans 12 amino acids. Trimming took off 6 bases at V and 3 bases at J, with 5 bases between the two ends. The chain's CDR3 is CASRFDTGELFF. The CDR3 nucleotides are TGTGCCAGCAGGTTCGACACCGGGGAGCTGTTTTTT.

The gene calls are TRBV28 and TRBJ1-5; TRBD1 matches at 10 bases. This CDR3 spans 14 amino acids. After removal of 3 bases from V and 6 bases from J, the junction contained 2 bases not matched to a gene. CDR1 MDHEN and CDR2 SYDVKM come from the germline V gene. The CDR3 coding sequence is TGTGCCAGCAGTTTGGGGACAGGGGTTCAGCCCCAGCATTTT. As protein: CASSLGTGVQPQHF.

J is TRBJ1-4 and V is TRBV19; 7 bases are shared with TRBD1. The CDR3 length is 15 residues. In germline, CDR1 is LNHDA, CDR2 SQIVND (reference sequence). J gave up 6 bases and V 5 bases, and 9 bases lay outside the gene matches. DNA of the CDR3: TGTGCCAGTAGTCAGGCAGGGGGTGTGTATGAAAAACTGTTTTTT. Protein sequence: CASSQAGGVYEKLFF.

This chain uses TRBV6-5 with TRBJ2-2; the match to TRBD1 covers 8 bases. CDR3 length: 15 amino acids. Trimming at V came to 9 bases and at J to 4 bases, leaving 10 bases not matched to a gene. Germline V CDR1 and CDR2: MNHEY, SVGAGI. The CDR3 sequence: CASATGRGRTGELFF. CDR3 DNA: TGTGCCAGTGCGACGGGCAGGGGGCGCACCGGGGAGCTGTTTTTT.

This clone was observed a few times. The chain uses TRBV7-2 and TRBJ1-5, with 7 bases that match TRBD1. The V gene's germline CDR1 is SGHTA and CDR2 FQGNSA. CDR3 length equals 15 residues. V lost 1 base to trimming and J lost 5 bases; unmatched junction nucleotides: 5. CDR3 region: CASSLVRGLDQPQHF. CDR3 DNA sequence: TGTGCCAGCAGCTTAGTCAGGGGGTTGGATCAGCCCCAGCATTTT.

V is TRBV7-2 and J is TRBJ2-1; D ambiguous. Trimming pared 4 bases from V and 6 bases from J, leaving 4 bases between. There are 11 residues in the CDR3. Germline assignment: CDR1 SGHTA and CDR2 FQGNSA. The CDR3 loop reads CASSWANEQFF. In nucleotides, the CDR3 is TGTGCCAGCAGCTGGGCCAATGAGCAGTTCTTC.

This chain connects TRBV5-4 to TRBJ2-3, with 10 bases fitting TRBD1. This CDR3 spans 16 amino acids. CDR1 and CDR2 (germline): SGHNT, YYREEE (reference sequence). Losses at the gene ends were 0 bases for V and 0 bases for J; bases not matched to a gene: 1. Here the CDR3 DNA reads TGTGCCAGCAGCTTGGGGACAGGGGGAAGCACAGATACGCAGTATTTT. This sequence encodes CASSLGTGGSTDTQYF. The full variable domain, in which reference TRBV5-4 and TRBJ2-3 provide the parts outside the CDR3, is ETGVTQSPTHLIKTRGQQVTLRCSSQSGHNTVSWYQQALGQGPQFIFQYYREEENGRGNFPPRFSGLQFPNYSSELNVNALELDDSALYLCASSLGTGGSTDTQYFGPGTRLTVL.

This clone appeared a few times. The chain couples TRBV28 to TRBJ1-2; TRBD1 might be the D (6 bases). Trimming shortened V by 6 bases and J by 1 base, and 15 bases separated the two germline ends. Germline values: CDR1 MDHEN, CDR2 SYDVKM. This CDR3 spans 15 amino acids. CDR3 nucleotide sequence: TGTGCCAGCAGCATTTCCCACAGGGATAACTATGGCTACACCTTC. Residues: CASSISHRDNYGYTF.

This clone was seen more than once but under ten times. CDR3 sequence (DNA): TGTGCCAGCAGCTGGGGACAGGAATCTTTAGGAGCTTTCTTT. It encodes CASSWGQESLGAFF. The chain recombines TRBV7-9 with TRBJ1-1; 8 nucleotides align to TRBD1. Losses at the gene ends were 4 bases for V and 10 bases for J; bases not matched to a gene: 11. The CDR3 has 14 residues. Germline CDR1 and CDR2: SEHNR and FQNEAQ (reference sequence).

The rearrangement joins TRBV4-3 to TRBJ1-5; 12 bases line up with TRBD1. Germline CDR1 and CDR2: LGHNA and YSLEER. Losses at the gene ends were 2 bases for V and 0 bases for J; bases not matched to a gene: 8. This CDR3 region has 19 residues. The CDR3 protein is CASSQFRDRGLYSNQPQHF. CDR3 DNA sequence: TGCGCCAGCAGCCAATTCCGGGACAGGGGGCTGTATAGCAATCAGCCCCAGCATTTT.

By share, this clone counts as medium-sized (0.01 to 0.1%). This sample also contains other DNA sequences that code for the same CDR3. The gene calls are TRBV15 and TRBJ1-2, with TRBD1 as a possible D gene (5 bases). The CDR3 is 14 amino acids. Per germline, CDR1 LNHNV and CDR2 YYDKDF (reference sequence). With 6 bases removed from V and 5 bases from J, the gap between germline ends came to 16 bases. The CDR3 loop reads CATRAGGDPYGYTF. CDR3 nucleotides: TGTGCCACCAGGGCGGGGGGGGACCCTTATGGCTACACCTTC.